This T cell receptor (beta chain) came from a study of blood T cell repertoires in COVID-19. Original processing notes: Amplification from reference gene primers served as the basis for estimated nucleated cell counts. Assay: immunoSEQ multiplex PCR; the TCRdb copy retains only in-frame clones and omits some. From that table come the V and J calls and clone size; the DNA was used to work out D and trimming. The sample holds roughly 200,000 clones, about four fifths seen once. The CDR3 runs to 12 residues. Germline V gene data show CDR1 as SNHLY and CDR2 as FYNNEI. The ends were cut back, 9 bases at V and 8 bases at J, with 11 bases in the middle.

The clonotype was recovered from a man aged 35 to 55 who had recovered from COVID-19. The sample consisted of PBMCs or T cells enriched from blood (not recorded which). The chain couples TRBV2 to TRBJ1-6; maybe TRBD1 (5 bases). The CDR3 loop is CARGGDDSPLHF. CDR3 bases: TGTGCCAGGGGGGGGGATGATTCACCCCTCCACTTT.